This TCR beta chain was found in a study of T cell responses to AZD1222 COVID-19 vaccine. The ends lost 4 bases at V and 0 bases at J; junction bases unmatched: 9. The CDR3 contains 15 residues. The germline V gene has CDR1 SQVTM and CDR2 ANQGSEA. TCRdb keeps only in-frame clones here, not all; method: immunoSEQ multiplex PCR. The sample records 25,000 to 35,000 clones, about nine tenths being singletons. This clone was seen just once. The chain is built from TRBV29-1 and TRBJ2-7, with TRBD1 matching 7 bases. The sequencing used peripheral blood, collected on day 0 of AZD1222 vaccination. The clonotype was recovered from an adult in good health. The CDR3 DNA sequence: TGCAGCGTTGCAGGGACAGCTTCTGACTCCTACGAGCAGTACTTC. The encoded protein is CSVAGTASDSYEQYF.